This TCR beta chain derives from a study of blood T cell repertoires in COVID-19. This CDR3 region has 12 residues. V was shortened by 5 bases and J by 3 bases, with 5 bases between the two germline ends. Profiled with immunoSEQ multiplex PCR; TCRdb holds only in-frame clones, not every one. The sample includes under 150,000 clones, roughly 85% seen only once; the top ten take 5% to 6.5%. While infection was still active, Seattle patients were enrolled and then followed longitudinally. This receptor was identified in a woman aged 55-69 years with COVID-19, enrolled during active disease. Sample: peripheral blood. The chain links TRBV12-3 or TRBV12-4 to TRBJ1-5; D is undetermined. The CDR3 region is CASSRNNQPQHF. CDR3 DNA: TGTGCCAGCAGTCGTAACAATCAGCCCCAGCATTTT.